This T cell receptor beta chain comes out of a study of T-cell reconstitution after alpha-beta-depleted transplantation in children. Findings and limits, study-wide: T-cell numbers and diversity, one year after transplant, stemmed largely from T cells that were newly produced. For some patients, TCRbeta diversity was high at day 60 because of recipient T cells and thymic progenitors that survived. Several hundred graft clones that had expanded were reportedly the source of alpha-beta T cells about two months after transplant.

It was with unique molecular identifiers that the TCRbeta library was prepared. TCRdb ran MiXCR on the PCR reads and lists one entry per CDR3 protein. The sample holds approximately 630,000 distinct CDR3 sequences; about 12% are singletons and the top ten take about 0.79%. V dropped 12 bases and J dropped 0 bases, with 8 bases sitting between them. This CDR3 has 13 amino acids. Germline V gene sequence: CDR1 KGHDR, CDR2 SFDVKD. Only a few counts were recorded for this clonotype. Its antigen is not known. The TCR was taken from a girl aged 2 to 9 with congenital amegakaryocytic thrombocytopenia, due to receive a stem cell transplant. The rearrangement links TRBV24-1 to TRBJ2-6, with a tentative D call TRBD1 (5 bases). The sample in question was PBMCs, obtained before TCRalphabeta/CD19-depleted stem cell transplant. Here the CDR3 DNA reads TGTGCCCCAGGGATCTCTGGGGCCAACGTCCTGACTTTC. Protein: CAPGISGANVLTF.